This is a list of T cell receptor beta chains from one sample in a study of shared clonotypes between healthy human individuals. Generated by immunoSEQ multiplex PCR, the TCRdb table keeps only in-frame clones and is missing some. The sample includes about 1,900,000 clones, around 96% of them seen just once. The sample was naive CD8+ T cells sorted from blood. These receptors all stem from a young man in good health. Both conserved end residues are part of each CDR3. The order of the fields is CDR3 protein, CDR3 DNA, V gene, clone size, J gene, D gene. The D gene is left open where the match is weak. Size tells how often a clone was seen (once, few, many) or the class of an expanded clone, and some rows leave it out.

CDR3: CASSVQGFTDTQYF
DNA: TGCGCCAGCAGTGTCCAGGGCTTCACAGATACGCAGTATTTT
V: TRBV10-2
size: .
J: TRBJ2-3
D: .

CDR3: CSCLRGEQFF
DNA: TGCAGCTGTTTGCGGGGTGAGCAGTTCTTC
V: TRBV29-1
size: .
J: TRBJ2-1
D: .

CDR3: CASSKKTRISREQETQYF
DNA: TGTGCCAGCAGCAAAAAAACAAGGATCTCCCGGGAGCAAGAGACCCAGTACTTC
V: TRBV21-1
size: .
J: TRBJ2-5
D: .

CDR3: CASSSGTKILETQYF
DNA: TGCGCCAGCAGCTCCGGGACTAAAATTTTAGAGACCCAGTACTTC
V: TRBV4-1
size: .
J: TRBJ2-5
D: TRBD2

CDR3: CAWSAGQFKVDEKLFF
DNA: TGTGCCTGGAGTGCTGGACAATTTAAGGTCGATGAAAAACTGTTTTTT
V: TRBV30
size: .
J: TRBJ1-4
D: .

CDR3: CASSFDRNTEAFF
DNA: TGCGCCAGCAGCTTCGATAGGAACACTGAAGCTTTCTTT
V: TRBV5-1
size: .
J: TRBJ1-1
D: .

CDR3: CASIGFQSSYEQYF
DNA: TGTGCCAGCATAGGCTTTCAGAGCTCCTACGAGCAGTACTTC
V: TRBV6-1
size: .
J: TRBJ2-7
D: .

CDR3: CASRLTWGEGYNEQFF
DNA: TGTGCCAGCAGACTAACCTGGGGGGAGGGGTACAATGAGCAGTTCTTC
V: TRBV27
size: .
J: TRBJ2-1
D: TRBD2

CDR3: CAWRWGEGNTIYF
DNA: TGTGCCTGGAGATGGGGGGAAGGAAACACCATATATTTT
V: TRBV30
size: .
J: TRBJ1-3
D: .

CDR3: CASSLAGRGYEQYF
DNA: TGTGCCAGCAGTTTAGCGGGGCGCGGGTACGAGCAGTACTTC
V: TRBV28
size: .
J: TRBJ2-7
D: .

CDR3: CASSFDRGNEQFF
DNA: TGTGCCAGCAGTTTCGACAGAGGGAATGAGCAGTTCTTC
V: TRBV27
size: .
J: TRBJ2-1
D: .

CDR3: CASSSPSTYEQYF
DNA: TGTGCCAGCAGCTCTCCATCCACCTACGAGCAGTACTTC
V: TRBV7-9
size: .
J: TRBJ2-7
D: .

CDR3: CASGVGGEQYF
DNA: TGCGCCAGCGGGGTCGGCGGCGAGCAGTACTTC
V: TRBV10-2
size: .
J: TRBJ2-7
D: .

CDR3: CASSLGDHEQYF
DNA: TGTGCCAGCAGCCTCGGGGACCACGAGCAGTACTTC
V: TRBV7-9
size: .
J: TRBJ2-7
D: .

CDR3: CASSSSGGFRETQYF
DNA: TGTGCCAGCAGTTCTAGCGGGGGGTTTAGAGAGACCCAGTACTTC
V: TRBV27
size: .
J: TRBJ2-5
D: TRBD2

CDR3: CASSDPTGRGTTEAFF
DNA: TGTGCCAGCAGTGACCCAACAGGGCGAGGGACCACTGAAGCTTTCTTT
V: TRBV2
size: .
J: TRBJ1-1
D: .

CDR3: CASSLSWGYNEQFF
DNA: TGTGCCAGCAGTCTATCGTGGGGCTACAATGAGCAGTTCTTC
V: TRBV27
size: .
J: TRBJ2-1
D: .

CDR3: CASSSSGGYEQYF
DNA: TGCGCCAGCAGCTCTTCGGGGGGGTACGAGCAGTACTTC
V: TRBV4-3
size: .
J: TRBJ2-7
D: TRBD2

CDR3: CASSLSGVDPNEQFF
DNA: TGTGCCAGCAGCCTTAGCGGGGTCGATCCCAATGAGCAGTTCTTC
V: TRBV9
size: .
J: TRBJ2-1
D: TRBD2

CDR3: CASSVSEANTEAFF
DNA: TGTGCCAGCAGCGTTTCCGAGGCGAACACTGAAGCTTTCTTT
V: TRBV9
size: few
J: TRBJ1-1
D: .

CDR3: CSVEEYGTAYEQYF
DNA: TGCAGCGTTGAAGAATATGGGACAGCCTACGAGCAGTACTTC
V: TRBV29-1
size: .
J: TRBJ2-7
D: TRBD1

CDR3: CASSSPGLAGLNEQFF
DNA: TGTGCCAGCAGTTCGCCGGGACTAGCGGGACTCAATGAGCAGTTCTTC
V: TRBV27
size: .
J: TRBJ2-1
D: TRBD2

CDR3: CSVEGRGAYEQYF
DNA: TGCAGCGTTGAAGGGAGGGGGGCCTACGAGCAGTACTTC
V: TRBV29-1
size: .
J: TRBJ2-7
D: .

CDR3: CASMQLYEQYF
DNA: TGTGCCAGCATGCAGCTCTACGAGCAGTACTTC
V: TRBV6-4
size: .
J: TRBJ2-7
D: .